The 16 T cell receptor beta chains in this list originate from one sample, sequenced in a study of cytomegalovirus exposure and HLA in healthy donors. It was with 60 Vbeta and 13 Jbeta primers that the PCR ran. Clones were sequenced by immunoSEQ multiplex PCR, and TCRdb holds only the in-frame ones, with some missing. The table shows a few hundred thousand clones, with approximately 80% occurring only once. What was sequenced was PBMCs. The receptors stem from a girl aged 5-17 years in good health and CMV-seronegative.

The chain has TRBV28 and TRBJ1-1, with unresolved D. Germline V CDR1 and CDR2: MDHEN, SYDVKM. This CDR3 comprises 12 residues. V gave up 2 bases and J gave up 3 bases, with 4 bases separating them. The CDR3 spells CASSLIYTEAFF. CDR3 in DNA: TGTGCCAGCAGTTTAATATACACTGAAGCTTTCTTT.

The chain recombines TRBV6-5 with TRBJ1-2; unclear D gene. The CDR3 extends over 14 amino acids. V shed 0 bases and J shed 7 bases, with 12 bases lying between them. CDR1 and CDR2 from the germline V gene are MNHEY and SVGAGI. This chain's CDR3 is CASSYSLSAGGYTF. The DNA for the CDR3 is TGTGCCAGCAGTTACTCCTTAAGCGCGGGTGGCTACACCTTC.

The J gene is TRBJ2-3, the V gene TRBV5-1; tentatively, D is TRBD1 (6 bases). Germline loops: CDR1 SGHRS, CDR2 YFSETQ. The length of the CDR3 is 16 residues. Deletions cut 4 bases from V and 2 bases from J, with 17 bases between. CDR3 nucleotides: TGCGCCAGCAGCACTCTCGACAGGACCATCACAGATACGCAGTATTTT. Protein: CASSTLDRTITDTQYF.

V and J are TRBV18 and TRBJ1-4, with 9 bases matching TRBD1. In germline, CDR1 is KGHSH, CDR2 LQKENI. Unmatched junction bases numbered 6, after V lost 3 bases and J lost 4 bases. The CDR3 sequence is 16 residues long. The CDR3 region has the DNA TGTGCCAGCTCACCGGGACAGGGCGTATATAATGAAAAACTGTTTTTT. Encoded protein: CASSPGQGVYNEKLFF.

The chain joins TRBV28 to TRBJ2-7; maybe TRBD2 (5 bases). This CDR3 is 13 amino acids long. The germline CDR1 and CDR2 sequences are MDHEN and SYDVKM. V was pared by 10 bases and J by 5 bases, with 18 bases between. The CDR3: CATSRGDGDEQYF. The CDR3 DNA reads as TGTGCCACCTCACGCGGAGACGGGGACGAGCAGTACTTC. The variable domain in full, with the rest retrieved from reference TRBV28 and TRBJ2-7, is DVKVTQSSRYLVKRTGEKVFLECVQDMDHENMFWYRQDPGLGLRLIYFSYDVKMKEKGDIPEGYSVSREKKERFSLILESASTNQTSMYLCATSRGDGDEQYFGPGTRLTVT.

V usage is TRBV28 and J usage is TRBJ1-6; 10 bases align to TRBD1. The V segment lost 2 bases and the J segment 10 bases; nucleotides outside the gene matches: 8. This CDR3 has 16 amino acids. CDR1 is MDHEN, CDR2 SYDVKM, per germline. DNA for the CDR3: TGTGCCAGCAGTTTAGCCCGACAGGGGGCCTTCTCACCCCTCCACTTT. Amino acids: CASSLARQGAFSPLHF.

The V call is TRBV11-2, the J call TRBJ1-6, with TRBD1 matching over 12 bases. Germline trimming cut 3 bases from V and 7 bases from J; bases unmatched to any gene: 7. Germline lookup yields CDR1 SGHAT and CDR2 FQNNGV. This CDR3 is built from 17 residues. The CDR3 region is CASSFDPGQGANSPLHF. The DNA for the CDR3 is TGTGCCAGCAGCTTCGACCCGGGACAGGGGGCAAATTCACCCCTCCACTTT.

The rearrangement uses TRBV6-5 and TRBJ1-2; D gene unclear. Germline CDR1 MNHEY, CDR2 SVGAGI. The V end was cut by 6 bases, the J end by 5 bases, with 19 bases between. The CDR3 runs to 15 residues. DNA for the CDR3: TGTGCCAGCAGACGCACACTGGAGGCTTTATATGGCTACACCTTC. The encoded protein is CASRRTLEALYGYTF.

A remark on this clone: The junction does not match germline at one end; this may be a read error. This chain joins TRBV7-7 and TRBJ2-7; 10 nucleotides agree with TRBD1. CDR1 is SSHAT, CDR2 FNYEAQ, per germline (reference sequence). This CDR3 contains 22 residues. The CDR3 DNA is TGTGCTAGCAGGACCGGGTGGGCACGGGGGCGACCGGAGACAGGGGGCGCCGGCGAGCAGTACTTC. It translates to CASRTGWARGRPETGGAGEQYF.

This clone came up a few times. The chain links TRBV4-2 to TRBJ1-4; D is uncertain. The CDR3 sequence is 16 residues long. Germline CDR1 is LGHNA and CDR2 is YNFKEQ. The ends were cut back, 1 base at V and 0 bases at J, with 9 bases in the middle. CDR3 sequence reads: CASSQAFTATNEKLFF. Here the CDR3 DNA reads TGTGCCAGCAGCCAAGCCTTCACTGCAACTAATGAAAAACTGTTTTTT.

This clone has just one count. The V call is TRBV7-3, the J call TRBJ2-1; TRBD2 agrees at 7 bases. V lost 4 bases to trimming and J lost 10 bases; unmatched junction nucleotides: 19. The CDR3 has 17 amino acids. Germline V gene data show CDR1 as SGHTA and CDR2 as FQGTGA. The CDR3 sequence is CASSSTSPGLRIEEQFF. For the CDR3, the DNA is TGTGCCAGCAGCTCCACTTCACCGGGACTAAGGATAGAAGAGCAGTTCTTC.

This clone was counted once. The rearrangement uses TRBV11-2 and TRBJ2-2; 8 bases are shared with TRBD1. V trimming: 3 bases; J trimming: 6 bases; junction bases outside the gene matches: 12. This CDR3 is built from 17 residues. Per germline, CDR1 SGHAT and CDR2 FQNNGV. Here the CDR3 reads CASSFSGTGTGPGELFF. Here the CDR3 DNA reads TGTGCCAGCAGCTTTTCCGGAACCGGGACAGGCCCCGGGGAGCTGTTTTTT.

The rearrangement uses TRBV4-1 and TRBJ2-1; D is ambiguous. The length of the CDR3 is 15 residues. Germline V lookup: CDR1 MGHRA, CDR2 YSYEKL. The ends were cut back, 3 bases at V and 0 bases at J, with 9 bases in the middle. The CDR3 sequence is CASSQVTSSYNEQFF. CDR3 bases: TGCGCCAGCAGCCAGGTTACGAGCTCCTACAATGAGCAGTTCTTC.

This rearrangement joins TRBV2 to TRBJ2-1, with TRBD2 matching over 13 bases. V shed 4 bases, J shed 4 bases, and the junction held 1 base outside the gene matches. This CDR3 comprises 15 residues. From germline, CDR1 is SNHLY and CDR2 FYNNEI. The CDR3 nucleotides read TGTGCCAGCAGTGTGGGACTAGCGGGATACAATGAGCAGTTCTTC. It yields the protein CASSVGLAGYNEQFF.

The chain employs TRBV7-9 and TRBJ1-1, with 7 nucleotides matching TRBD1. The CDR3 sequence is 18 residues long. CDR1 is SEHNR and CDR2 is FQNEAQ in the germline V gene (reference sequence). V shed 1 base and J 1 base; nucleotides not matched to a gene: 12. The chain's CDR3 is CASSLDSPGTAKNTEAFF. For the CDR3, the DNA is TGTGCCAGCAGCTTAGACTCCCCCGGGACAGCTAAGAACACTGAAGCTTTCTTT.

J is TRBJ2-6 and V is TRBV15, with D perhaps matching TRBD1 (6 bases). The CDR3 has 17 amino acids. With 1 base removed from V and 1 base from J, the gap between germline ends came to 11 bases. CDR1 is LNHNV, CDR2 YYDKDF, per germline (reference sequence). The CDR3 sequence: CATSRATGRSGANVLTF. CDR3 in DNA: TGTGCCACCAGCAGAGCGACAGGCAGGTCTGGGGCCAACGTCCTGACTTTC.